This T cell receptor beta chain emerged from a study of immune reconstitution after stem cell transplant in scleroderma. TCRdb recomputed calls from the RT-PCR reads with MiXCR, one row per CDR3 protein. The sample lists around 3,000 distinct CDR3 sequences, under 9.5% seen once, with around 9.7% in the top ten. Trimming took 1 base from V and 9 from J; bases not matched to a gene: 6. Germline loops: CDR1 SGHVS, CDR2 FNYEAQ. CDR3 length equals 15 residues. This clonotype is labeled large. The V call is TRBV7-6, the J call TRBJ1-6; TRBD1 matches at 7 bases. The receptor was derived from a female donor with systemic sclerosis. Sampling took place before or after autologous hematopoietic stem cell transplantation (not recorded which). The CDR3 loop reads CASSLEVTGTSPLHF. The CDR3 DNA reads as TGTGCCAGCAGCTTAGAGGTGACAGGGACTTCACCCCTCCACTTT.